A few counts support the clone carrying this T cell receptor (beta chain). This sample is part of a study of beta chain features in type 1 diabetes. V shed 5 bases and J 5 bases; nucleotides not matched to a gene: 9. Germline CDR1 reads SGHVS; CDR2 reads FQNEAQ. This CDR3 region has 15 residues. Expressed TCRB transcripts got sequenced, as all isolated RNA was reverse transcribed. Clones were sequenced by immunoSEQ multiplex PCR, and TCRdb holds only the in-frame ones, with some missing. The profile shows over 300,000 clones, around 7.6% of them singletons. The chain links TRBV7-8 to TRBJ2-3; 8 nucleotides match TRBD2. The TCR comes from a woman aged 18-29 years in good health. The sample taken for sequencing was central memory CD4+ T cells from blood. The chain's CDR3 is CASSIRAGGQDTQYF. The DNA of the CDR3 is TGTGCCAGCAGCATCCGGGCGGGGGGCCAAGATACGCAGTATTTT.